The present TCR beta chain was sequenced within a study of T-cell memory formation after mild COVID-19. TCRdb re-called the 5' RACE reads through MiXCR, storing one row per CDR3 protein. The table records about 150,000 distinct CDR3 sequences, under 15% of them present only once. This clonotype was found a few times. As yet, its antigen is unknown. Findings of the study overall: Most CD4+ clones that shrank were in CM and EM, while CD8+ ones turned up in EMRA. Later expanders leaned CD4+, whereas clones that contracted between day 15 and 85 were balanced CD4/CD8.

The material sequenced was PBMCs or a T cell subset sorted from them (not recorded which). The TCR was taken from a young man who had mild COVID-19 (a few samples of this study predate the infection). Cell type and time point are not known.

The CDR3 nucleotides read TGTGCCAGCAGCTCCCCGACACGACAAGAGACCCAGTACTTC. Translating gives CASSSPTRQETQYF. The rearrangement links TRBV11-2 to TRBJ2-5; D unclear. The CDR3 extends over 14 amino acids. In germline, CDR1 is SGHAT, CDR2 FQNNGV. V dropped 4 bases and J dropped 2 bases, with 11 bases sitting between them.